The 31 T cell receptor beta chains presented below share a single source sample, sequenced in a study of cytomegalovirus exposure and HLA in healthy donors. The data were produced by immunoSEQ multiplex PCR, yet TCRdb's version contains in-frame clones alone and is incomplete. The profile covers fewer than 150,000 clones, with about 90% appearing a single time and approximately 8% taken by the ten largest. Sequencing was done on a sample of PBMCs. These receptors were taken from a woman younger than 30 in good health and CMV-seropositive.

CDR3 in DNA: TGTGCCAGCAGTGTGTTAGGGGTGGAAGCTTTCTTT. Translating gives CASSVLGVEAFF. V is TRBV2 and J is TRBJ1-1, with a weak D call TRBD1 (5 bases). The length of the CDR3 is 12 residues. Germline assignment: CDR1 SNHLY and CDR2 FYNNEI. With 4 bases removed from V and 8 bases from J, the gap between germline ends came to 11 bases.

The V gene is TRBV19, the J gene TRBJ1-2; 10 positions match TRBD1. CDR1 is LNHDA, CDR2 SQIVND, per germline (reference sequence). Trimming removed 6 bases from V and 4 bases from J; junction bases left unmatched: 5. The CDR3 contains 14 residues. The CDR3 nucleotides read TGTGCCAGTAGGCCGGGACAGGGGCCCTATGGCTACACCTTC. Translating it yields CASRPGQGPYGYTF.

This clone was seen once. The chain couples TRBV9 to TRBJ2-1; 9 positions agree with TRBD1. This CDR3 has 16 amino acids. The V segment lost 4 bases and the J segment 6 bases; nucleotides outside the gene matches: 11. Looked up from germline, CDR1 is SGDLS and CDR2 is YYNGEE. The CDR3 is CASSPYWDRAPNEQFF. CDR3 DNA sequence: TGTGCCAGCAGCCCTTATTGGGACAGGGCTCCCAATGAGCAGTTCTTC.

The rearrangement links TRBV28 to TRBJ1-1; tentatively, D is TRBD1 (5 bases). The CDR3 length is 12 residues. Deletions cut 7 bases from V and 0 bases from J, with 6 bases between. Germline lookup yields CDR1 MDHEN and CDR2 SYDVKM. In nucleotides, the CDR3 is TGTGCCAGCACAGGGCTGAACACTGAAGCTTTCTTT. Amino acids: CASTGLNTEAFF. The full variable domain, with the rest looked up from reference TRBV28 and TRBJ1-1, is DVKVTQSSRYLVKRTGEKVFLECVQDMDHENMFWYRQDPGLGLRLIYFSYDVKMKEKGDIPEGYSVSREKKERFSLILESASTNQTSMYLCASTGLNTEAFFGQGTRLTVV.

The J gene is TRBJ2-3, the V gene TRBV30; TRBD2 matches 9 bases. CDR1 and CDR2 (germline): GTSNPN, SVGIG (reference sequence). This CDR3 is 16 amino acids long. Trimming removed 0 bases from V and 6 bases from J; junction bases left unmatched: 10. CDR3 DNA: TGTGCCTGGAGTGTAGTAGTAGCGGGGGCGAGGGATACGCAGTATTTT. Protein: CAWSVVVAGARDTQYF.

This clone has only a few counts. V gene TRBV5-1 combines with J gene TRBJ1-2; D unresolved. The CDR3 has 14 residues. Germline V gene sequence: CDR1 SGHRS, CDR2 YFSETQ. V lost 4 bases to trimming and J lost 6 bases, with 16 bases between them. In nucleotides, the CDR3 is TGCGCCAGCAGCCCCGACGGAGCCCGGGATGGCTACACCTTC. Encoded protein: CASSPDGARDGYTF.

V is TRBV5-1 and J is TRBJ2-1, with 14 bases aligning to TRBD2. Looked up from germline, CDR1 is SGHRS and CDR2 is YFSETQ. The CDR3 has 17 amino acids. With 4 bases clipped from V and 6 bases from J, the junction kept 9 bases outside the gene matches. The CDR3 DNA sequence: TGCGCCAGCAGCCCTCGACTAGCGGGAGGGGGACTCAATGAGCAGTTCTTC. Its protein product is CASSPRLAGGGLNEQFF.

This rearrangement joins TRBV28 to TRBJ2-7; 8 nucleotides match TRBD1. The CDR3 runs to 14 residues. The J segment lost 0 bases and the V segment lost 7 bases, leaving 5 bases of the junction unmatched. Germline loops: CDR1 MDHEN, CDR2 SYDVKM. The CDR3 DNA follows: TGTGCCAGCAAGGGACAGGACTCCTCCTACGAGCAGTACTTC. Protein: CASKGQDSSYEQYF.

This clone was found a few times. The chain employs TRBV7-9 and TRBJ2-5; TRBD2 matches 8 bases. The ends lost 6 bases at V and 4 bases at J; junction bases unmatched: 4. This CDR3 contains 13 residues. CDR1 SEHNR and CDR2 FQNEAQ come from the germline V gene (reference sequence). CDR3 coding DNA: TGTGCCAGCAGACCTAGCGGGCCAGAGACCCAGTACTTC. Translation: CASRPSGPETQYF. The entire variable domain, with the rest obtained from reference TRBV7-9 and TRBJ2-5, is as follows: DTGVSQNPRHKITKRGQNVTFRCDPISEHNRLYWYRQTLGQGPEFLTYFQNEAQLEKSRLLSDRFSAERPKGSFSTLEIQRTEQGDSAMYLCASRPSGPETQYFGPGTRLLVL.

V gene TRBV11-2 combines with J gene TRBJ1-1, with TRBD1 as a possible D gene (5 bases). The CDR3 is made up of 15 amino acids. V gave up 5 bases and J gave up 1 base, with 14 bases separating them. CDR1 is SGHAT, CDR2 FQNNGV, per germline. CDR3 sequence (DNA): TGTGCCAGCAGCCCACGACCTACAGGGAACACTGAAGCTTTCTTT. Its translation: CASSPRPTGNTEAFF.

This chain connects TRBV4-2 to TRBJ2-1, with TRBD1 matching over 8 bases. This CDR3 is built from 15 residues. Germline V gene sequence: CDR1 LGHNA, CDR2 YNFKEQ. V dropped 0 bases and J dropped 9; count of bases not matched to a gene: 7. The CDR3 here is CASSQDRDRQPEQFF. In DNA form, the CDR3 reads TGTGCCAGCAGCCAAGACAGGGACAGGCAACCTGAGCAGTTCTTC.

This chain connects TRBV6-1 to TRBJ2-4, with TRBD1 matching 8 bases. Germline V CDR1 and CDR2: MNHNS, SASEGT. The V gene end was trimmed by 8 bases and the J gene end by 3 bases; junction bases not matched to a gene: 6. The CDR3 totals 14 residues. CDR3 sequence: CASGQGVVKNIQYF. In DNA form, the CDR3 reads TGTGCCAGCGGACAGGGTGTGGTCAAAAACATTCAGTACTTC.

Regarding this clone: A junction end diverges from the germline sequence, so it may reflect a read error. The V gene is TRBV2, the J gene TRBJ2-7, with D perhaps matching TRBD2 (6 bases). The length of the CDR3 is 12 residues. The V gene's germline CDR1 is SNHLY and CDR2 FYNNEI. For the CDR3, the DNA is TGTGCCAGCAGTGGGGACTCGTTAAGTTTGGGGTTC. This encodes CASSGDSLSLGF.

The chain carries TRBV5-6 and TRBJ1-4, with TRBD1 matching 10 bases. With 1 base clipped from V and 7 bases from J, the junction kept 4 bases outside the gene matches. Germline-derived CDR1 and CDR2 are SGHDT and YYEEEE. The CDR3 covers 15 residues. CDR3 sequence: CASSLRQGAFEKLFF. The CDR3, as DNA: TGTGCCAGCAGCTTGCGACAGGGGGCATTTGAAAAACTGTTTTTT.

There are a few counts of this clone. This chain connects TRBV2 to TRBJ1-2; possible D gene TRBD1, 5 bases. Deletions cut 6 bases from V and 7 bases from J, with 9 bases between. The length of the CDR3 is 11 residues. Looked up from germline, CDR1 is SNHLY and CDR2 is FYNNEI. The CDR3 protein is CASRSQGGYTF. Here the CDR3 DNA reads TGTGCCAGCAGGAGCCAGGGTGGCTACACCTTC.

The chain combines TRBV28 with TRBJ1-2, with TRBD1 matching 7 bases. Germline values: CDR1 MDHEN, CDR2 SYDVKM. V gave up 6 bases and J gave up 6 bases; unmatched junction bases: 1. The CDR3 runs 11 residues. The CDR3 loop is CASRGGDGYTF. CDR3 sequence (DNA): TGTGCCAGCAGAGGGGGCGATGGCTACACCTTC.

This clone turned up a few times. V usage is TRBV2 and J usage is TRBJ2-7, with TRBD2 identical over 8 bases. The CDR3 is 12 amino acids. The J segment lost 7 bases and the V segment lost 7 bases, leaving 6 bases of the junction unmatched. Germline values: CDR1 SNHLY, CDR2 FYNNEI. The CDR3, as DNA: TGTGCCAGCACCGGGGGGGCTGGAGAGCAGTACTTC. The encoded protein is CASTGGAGEQYF.

The J gene is TRBJ1-2, the V gene TRBV7-2; TRBD1 aligns across 8 bases. The CDR3 is made up of 13 amino acids. V was pared by 5 bases and J by 8 bases, with 7 bases of the junction left unmatched. Per germline, CDR1 SGHTA and CDR2 FQGNSA. This CDR3 reads CASSPQGAEGYTF. CDR3 nucleotide sequence: TGTGCCAGCAGCCCGCAGGGGGCTGAGGGCTACACCTTC.

This clone was counted once. The rearrangement links TRBV2 to TRBJ1-2; unclear D gene. The CDR3 has 14 amino acids. Per germline, CDR1 SNHLY and CDR2 FYNNEI. With 1 base removed from V and 8 bases from J, the gap between germline ends came to 14 bases. As DNA, the CDR3 is TGTGCCAGCAGTGAAGATAGAGGCTCGGGGGGCTACACCTTC. Translated: CASSEDRGSGGYTF.

The CDR3 DNA is TGTGCCAGCAGCTTGGCTGGGACAGTTGGTTCACCCCTCCACTTT. Protein: CASSLAGTVGSPLHF. The V and J genes are TRBV5-6 and TRBJ1-6; 7 nucleotides align to TRBD1. CDR3 length: 15 amino acids. CDR1 and CDR2 (germline): SGHDT, YYEEEE. Germline trimming cut 0 bases from V and 9 bases from J; bases unmatched to any gene: 6.

V is TRBV7-2 and J is TRBJ2-1, with a possible D match to TRBD1 (6 bases). The germline CDR1 and CDR2 sequences are SGHTA and FQGNSA. CDR3 length equals 14 residues. Trimming left V 3 bases short and J 1 base short, with 7 bases between. The CDR3 DNA follows: TGTGCCAGCAGCTTTGGACAGTCCTACAATGAGCAGTTCTTC. Translated, it gives CASSFGQSYNEQFF.

The chain couples TRBV18 to TRBJ1-5, with D perhaps matching TRBD1 (6 bases). Germline assignment: CDR1 KGHSH and CDR2 LQKENI. The ends were cut back, 3 bases at V and 2 bases at J, with 17 bases in the middle. The CDR3 length is 17 residues. The DNA for the CDR3 is TGTGCCAGCTCACCGAGCCCTATCCCAGGGGGCAATCAGCCCCAGCATTTT. Its protein product is CASSPSPIPGGNQPQHF.

The chain is built from TRBV7-8 and TRBJ1-4, with D possibly matching TRBD1 (6 bases). Germline values: CDR1 SGHVS, CDR2 FQNEAQ. V was trimmed by 5 bases and J by 6 bases, leaving 13 bases between them. The CDR3 consists of 14 residues. This chain's CDR3 is CASSAGAAYEKLFF. CDR3 in DNA: TGTGCCAGCAGCGCGGGGGCGGCCTATGAAAAACTGTTTTTT.

This clone was seen just once. V gene TRBV2 combines with J gene TRBJ1-1, with 7 bases fitting TRBD1. CDR1 and CDR2 from the germline V gene are SNHLY and FYNNEI. The CDR3 has 16 amino acids. V was clipped by 6 bases and J by 11 bases; unmatched bases: 21. CDR3 coding DNA: TGTGCCAGCAGAGAGTATGAACAGGGGATCGGCTTAAAGGCTTTCTTT. It codes for CASREYEQGIGLKAFF.

This clone was observed a few times. CDR3 protein: CASSQAARAGQPQHF. CDR3 DNA: TGCGCCAGCAGCCAAGCCGCCAGGGCGGGGCAGCCCCAGCATTTT. The J gene is TRBJ1-5, the V gene TRBV4-1; TRBD1 might be the D (5 bases). CDR3 size: 15 residues. Germline V gene data show CDR1 as MGHRA and CDR2 as YSYEKL. V was clipped by 1 base and J by 7 bases, with 14 bases between them.

The V call is TRBV5-1, the J call TRBJ1-1; the match to TRBD1 covers 8 bases. After removal of 4 bases from V and 1 base from J, the junction contained 3 bases not matched to a gene. The CDR3 extends over 14 amino acids. The germline V gene has CDR1 SGHRS and CDR2 YFSETQ. The CDR3 is CASSETGGNTEAFF. CDR3 nucleotide sequence: TGCGCCAGCAGCGAAACAGGGGGGAACACTGAAGCTTTCTTT.

This clone came up once. The V gene is TRBV2, the J gene TRBJ2-1; D ambiguous. Between the trimmed V and J ends, which lost 1 base and 3 bases, there was a span of 7 bases. This CDR3 region has 14 residues. Germline lookup yields CDR1 SNHLY and CDR2 FYNNEI. This chain's CDR3 is CASSEDSIYNEQFF. CDR3 coding DNA: TGTGCCAGCAGTGAAGACTCGATCTACAATGAGCAGTTCTTC.

The V and J genes are TRBV6-1 and TRBJ1-3; D is perhaps TRBD1 (6 bases). Germline CDR1 and CDR2: MNHNS and SASEGT. V shed 8 bases and J shed 0 bases, with 14 bases lying between them. CDR3 length: 15 residues. CDR3 residues: CASLDSYFSGNTIYF. Written as DNA, the CDR3 is TGTGCCAGCTTGGACAGCTACTTCTCTGGAAACACCATATATTTT.

V usage is TRBV11-3 and J usage is TRBJ1-1; 9 bases are shared with TRBD1. The CDR3 covers 17 residues. The V segment lost 0 bases and the J segment 0 bases; nucleotides outside the gene matches: 5. CDR1 and CDR2 from the germline V gene are SGHNT and YENEEA. The CDR3 reads CASSLEGQGLMNTEAFF. DNA for the CDR3: TGTGCCAGCAGCTTAGAGGGACAGGGCCTGATGAACACTGAAGCTTTCTTT.

The chain links TRBV18 to TRBJ2-2, with D unclear. The CDR3 extends over 12 amino acids. Trimming left V 6 bases short and J 3 bases short, with 5 bases between. CDR1 is KGHSH, CDR2 LQKENI, per germline. CDR3 bases: TGTGCCAGCTCCCCGGACACCGGGGAGCTGTTTTTT. Its translation is CASSPDTGELFF.

V is TRBV5-6 and J is TRBJ1-2; 7 nucleotides align to TRBD1. The CDR3 runs to 14 residues. CDR1 is SGHDT, CDR2 YYEEEE, per germline. J lost 3 bases, V lost 2 bases, and 4 bases had no gene match. The CDR3 is CASSLSGTDYGYTF. DNA of the CDR3: TGTGCCAGCAGCTTATCCGGGACAGACTATGGCTACACCTTC.